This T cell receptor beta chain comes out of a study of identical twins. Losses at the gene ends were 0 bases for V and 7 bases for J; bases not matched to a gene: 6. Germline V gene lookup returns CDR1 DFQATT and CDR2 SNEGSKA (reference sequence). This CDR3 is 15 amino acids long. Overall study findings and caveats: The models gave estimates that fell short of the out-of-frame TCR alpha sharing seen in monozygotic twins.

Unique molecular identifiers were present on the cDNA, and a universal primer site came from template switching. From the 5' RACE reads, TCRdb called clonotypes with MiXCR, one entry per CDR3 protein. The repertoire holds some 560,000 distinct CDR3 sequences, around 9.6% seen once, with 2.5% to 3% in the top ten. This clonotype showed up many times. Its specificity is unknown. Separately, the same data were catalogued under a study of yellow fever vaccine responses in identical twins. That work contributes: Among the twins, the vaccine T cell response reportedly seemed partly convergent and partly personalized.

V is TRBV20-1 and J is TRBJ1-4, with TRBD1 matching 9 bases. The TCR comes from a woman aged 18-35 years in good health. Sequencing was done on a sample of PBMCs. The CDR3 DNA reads TGCAGTGCTAGAGATCCGGGACAGGGAGGTGAAAAACTGTTTTTT. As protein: CSARDPGQGGEKLFF.